This record covers a single T cell receptor beta chain. Its specificity is not known. Trimming left V 2 bases short and J 3 bases short, with 7 bases between. Germline values: CDR1 MNHEY, CDR2 SMNVEV (reference sequence). CDR3 length: 14 amino acids. The data were taken from a study of a mutant IDH1 vaccine in newly diagnosed glioma. Study information: Patients received eight vaccinations in weeks 1, 3, 5, 7, 11, 15, 19, 23.

Described time point: week 11, during vaccination. Vaccinated patients received 300 ug of mutant IDH1 20-mer peptide per dose, with topical imiquimod. Produced via immunoSEQ multiplex PCR; TCRdb's table is partial and in-frame only. The sample consists of 120,000 or so clones, about 82% of them appearing once. This TCR was sampled from a man aged 40-50 years with glioma. The sample was PBMCs, taken from a glioma patient whose treatment included an IDH1 peptide vaccine. The chain is built from TRBV27 and TRBJ2-2; D is unresolved. The CDR3 reads CASSLGGYTGELFF. The DNA of the CDR3 is TGTGCCAGCAGTTTAGGCGGATACACCGGGGAGCTGTTTTTT.